This TCR beta chain was identified during a study of blood T cell repertoires in COVID-19. This table comes from immunoSEQ multiplex PCR, and its TCRdb copy is limited to in-frame clones, with some not included. The sample has more than 85,000 clones, about four fifths seen once. This clonotype was obtained from a woman in her fifties or sixties with acute or convalescent COVID-19. Source material: peripheral blood.

The DNA of the CDR3 is TGTGCCAGCAGGTGGACAGGGGGCGGGCGGGAGACCCAGTACTTC. This sequence encodes CASRWTGGGRETQYF. V gene TRBV7-2 combines with J gene TRBJ2-5; TRBD1 agrees at 11 bases. CDR1 and CDR2 from the germline V gene are SGHTA and FQGNSA. The CDR3 spans 15 residues. Unmatched junction bases numbered 8, after V lost 6 bases and J lost 5 bases.